Listed below are T cell receptor beta chains from one sample, sequenced in a study of Ad26.COV2.S vaccination and SARS-CoV-2 variants. Assay: immunoSEQ multiplex PCR; the TCRdb copy retains only in-frame clones and omits some. The sample lists around 450,000 clones, 90% seen once, with about 12% in the top ten. This material consisted of peripheral blood, taken in a trial of Ad26.COV2.S vaccine versus placebo. The source of these receptors is a person between 18 and 60 years old who received the Ad26.COV2.S COVID-19 vaccine or a placebo. Each CDR3 is given with its conserved first and last residue. A D gene is named only where the DNA matches it firmly. Size is stated for part of the rows, as once, few or many counts, or as a class when the clone is expanded.

j_gene | d_gene | abundance | v_gene | CDR3nt | CDR3aa
TRBJ2-1 | . | once | TRBV11-2 | TGTGCCAGCAGCTTCGGGACAACCCACCTCAGGGAGCAGTTCTTC | CASSFGTTHLREQFF
TRBJ1-2 | . | . | TRBV9 | TGTGCCAGCAGCGTAGGAGGGGGTTCGAACTATGGCTACACCTTC | CASSVGGGSNYGYTF
TRBJ2-3 | . | . | TRBV19 | TGTGCCAGTAATAGTTGGGTAGCAGAGAACACAGATACGCAGTATTTT | CASNSWVAENTDTQYF
TRBJ2-1 | TRBD2 | . | TRBV7-8 | TGTGCCAGCAGCCTAGCTCTAGCGGGTCCTTACAATGAGCAGTTCTTC | CASSLALAGPYNEQFF
TRBJ2-2 | TRBD1 | . | TRBV5-4 | TGTGCCAGCAGCTTGGGACAGGGGGTCACCGGGGAGCTGTTTTTT | CASSLGQGVTGELFF
TRBJ2-1 | TRBD1 | . | TRBV4-3 | TGCGCCAGCAGCCAACGGGACAGCACCTACAATGAGCAGTTCTTC | CASSQRDSTYNEQFF
TRBJ2-1 | . | . | TRBV7-9 | TGTGCCAGCAGCTTGCGGGATCCCTACAATGAGCAGTTCTTC | CASSLRDPYNEQFF
TRBJ1-5 | . | . | TRBV19 | TGTGCCAGTAGTATAACCGAAGACACTAACAATCAGCCCCAGCATTTT | CASSITEDTNNQPQHF
TRBJ1-1 | . | once | TRBV7-6 | TGTGCCAGCAGCTTAGGTCAGCCAGGGACTGAAGCTTTCTTT | CASSLGQPGTEAFF
TRBJ2-7 | . | . | TRBV28 | TGTGCCACCCAAGGGGGGAATCTCTACGAGCAGTACTTC | CATQGGNLYEQYF
TRBJ2-1 | . | . | TRBV6-5 | TGTGCCAGCAGTTACTCAATCTGGGGGCAGCAGTTCTTC | CASSYSIWGQQFF
TRBJ2-1 | TRBD1 | . | TRBV11-3 | TGTGCCAGCAGCTTAGGTCAGGGACAGGGGTACAATGAGCAGTTCTTC | CASSLGQGQGYNEQFF
TRBJ2-3 | TRBD2 | . | TRBV5-8 | TGTGCCAGCAGCTCGTCGACTAGCGGGAGGCTGGGAGATACGCAGTATTTT | CASSSSTSGRLGDTQYF
TRBJ1-1 | . | . | TRBV6-5 | TGTGCCAGCAGTTACTCCGGGGGAAACACTGAAGCTTTCTTT | CASSYSGGNTEAFF
TRBJ1-5 | TRBD1 | once | TRBV6-5 | TGTGCCAGCAGTCGGGACAGGGGGGACAATCAGCCCCAGCATTTT | CASSRDRGDNQPQHF
TRBJ2-1 | . | once | TRBV2 | TGTGCCGGTGGCAGGGACGGCAATGAGCAGTTCTTC | CAGGRDGNEQFF
TRBJ2-5 | . | . | TRBV5-1 | TGCGCCAGCAGCACCGGAGGACAGCAAGAGACCCAGTACTTC | CASSTGGQQETQYF
TRBJ2-7 | TRBD1 | . | TRBV7-9 | TGTGCCAGCAGCCTAGCTCCCCGGACAGGGGAGTTCGAGCAGTACTTC | CASSLAPRTGEFEQYF
TRBJ2-7 | . | . | TRBV25-1 | TGTGCCAGCAGTGAAGGGACCTTTATTACACCCGAGCAGTACTTC | CASSEGTFITPEQYF
TRBJ1-6 | . | . | TRBV3-1/TRBV3-2 | TGTGCCAGCAGCCATTCAGGGAGTGGTTCACCCCTCCACTTT | CASSHSGSGSPLHF
TRBJ1-5 | . | once | TRBV6-5 | TGTGCCAGCAGTTTCGTTTCAAATCAGCCCCAGCATTTT | CASSFVSNQPQHF
TRBJ2-5 | . | . | TRBV6-2/TRBV6-3 | TGTGCCAGCAGTTTGAACAGGGCGCTTATCCAAGAGACCCAGTACTTC | CASSLNRALIQETQYF
TRBJ1-3 | TRBD1 | once | TRBV19 | TGTGCCAGTAGTCTGGGACAGTTTTACTCTGGAAACACCATATATTTT | CASSLGQFYSGNTIYF
TRBJ2-7 | TRBD1 | . | TRBV27 | TGTGCCAGCGGGCCCCTTGGGACAGGGGGCTTCGAGCAGTACTTC | CASGPLGTGGFEQYF
TRBJ2-1 | . | . | TRBV6-5 | TGTGCCAGCAGGGGAGAGCGGAATGAGCAGTTCTTC | CASRGERNEQFF
TRBJ1-1 | . | few | TRBV14 | TGTGCCAGCAGCCGGGATGGGGGCACTGAAGCTTTCTTT | CASSRDGGTEAFF
TRBJ1-3 | . | . | TRBV5-1 | TGCGCCAGCAGCTTGGGACAATCTGGAAACACCATATATTTT | CASSLGQSGNTIYF
TRBJ2-7 | . | once | TRBV5-1 | TGCGCCAGCAGCCGGGTGGACAGAGGCGAGCAGTACTTC | CASSRVDRGEQYF
TRBJ1-5 | TRBD1 | few | TRBV5-4 | TGTGCCAGCAGCATACAGGGGGTCGACCAGCCCCAGCATTTT | CASSIQGVDQPQHF
TRBJ2-2 | . | . | TRBV7-6 | TGTGCCAGCAGCGCGCACGGGCCGCAGAACACCGGGGAGCTGTTTTTT | CASSAHGPQNTGELFF
TRBJ2-2 | TRBD1 | . | TRBV18 | TGTGCCAGCTCAGGACAGGGACCCGGGGAGCTGTTTTTT | CASSGQGPGELFF
TRBJ2-2 | . | . | TRBV14 | TGTGCCAGCAGCTTCGGGACTCCCGGGGAGCTGTTTTTT | CASSFGTPGELFF